A single sample is the source of the 31 T cell receptor beta chains below, sequenced in a study of STAT3 mutations in large granular lymphocyte leukemia. Sequencing used immunoSEQ multiplex PCR; TCRdb keeps in-frame clones, though not all of them. Of roughly 1,300 clones listed, approximately 50% were seen once; the top ten hold under 45%. Study findings and constraints: Every T-cell large granular lymphocyte leukemia patient had at least one immunodominant TCR beta clonotype.

Antigens for these TCRs are unknown. Sequencing used peripheral blood mononuclear cells. Source of these receptors: a man between 60 and 75 years old with T-cell large granular lymphocyte leukemia. Some clones in this sample may be carry-over from other donors' samples.

The chain joins TRBV7-9 to TRBJ2-3; TRBD2 aligns across 8 bases. The CDR3 is made up of 15 amino acids. The germline V gene has CDR1 SEHNR and CDR2 FQNEAQ (reference sequence). After removal of 5 bases from V and 4 bases from J, the junction contained 8 bases not matched to a gene. CDR3 bases: TGTGCCAGCAGCATCGGACTAGCCGTCGCAGATACGCAGTATTTT. The encoded protein is CASSIGLAVADTQYF.

This clone was seen a few times. V and J are TRBV27 and TRBJ2-3, with D tentatively TRBD2 (5 bases). This CDR3 contains 15 residues. Trimming pared 8 bases from V and 0 bases from J, leaving 15 bases between. Germline-derived CDR1 and CDR2 are MNHEY and SMNVEV (reference sequence). DNA of the CDR3: TGTGCCAGCCAACATAGCGTCCCTAGCACAGATACGCAGTATTTT. Amino acids: CASQHSVPSTDTQYF.

J is TRBJ2-7 and V is TRBV12-5; D tentatively reads TRBD1 or TRBD2 (5 bases each). V was trimmed by 4 bases and J by 1 base, leaving 8 bases between them. The CDR3 is made up of 13 amino acids. The germline V gene has CDR1 LGHNT and CDR2 FRNRAP. In DNA, the CDR3 is TGTGCTAGTGGTTGGGGGAGATCCTACGAGCAGTACTTC. It translates to CASGWGRSYEQYF.

The chain employs TRBV18 and TRBJ1-1, with 8 positions matching TRBD1. Per germline, CDR1 KGHSH and CDR2 LQKENI. The CDR3 is 15 amino acids. The J segment lost 3 bases and the V segment lost 3 bases, leaving 6 bases of the junction unmatched. This CDR3 is CASSPWTGRDTEAFF. CDR3 DNA sequence: TGTGCCAGCTCACCTTGGACAGGGAGGGACACTGAAGCTTTCTTT.

The chain links TRBV5-1 to TRBJ2-7, with D tentatively TRBD2 (5 bases). The germline V gene encodes CDR1 SGHRS and CDR2 YFSETQ. This CDR3 has 17 residues. V was trimmed by 0 bases and J by 3 bases, leaving 19 bases between them. The CDR3 DNA is TGCGCCAGCAGCTTGGGAGACTATTCAAGATCCGACTACGAGCAGTACTTC. Translating gives CASSLGDYSRSDYEQYF. Filled out from reference TRBV5-1 and TRBJ2-7, the complete variable domain reads KAGVTQTPRYLIKTRGQQVTLSCSPISGHRSVSWYQQTPGQGLQFLFEYFSETQRNKGNFPGRFSGRQFSNSRSEMNVSTLELGDSALYLCASSLGDYSRSDYEQYFGPGTRLTVT.

This clone is termed large. The CDR3 sequence is CASGLILMDRGFQPQHF. The CDR3 region has the DNA TGTGCTAGTGGTTTGATCTTAATGGACAGGGGCTTCCAGCCCCAGCATTTT. The J gene is TRBJ1-5, the V gene TRBV12-5, with 9 bases that match TRBD1. Germline CDR1 and CDR2: LGHNT and FRNRAP. The CDR3 consists of 17 residues. Trimming removed 2 bases from V and 7 bases from J; junction bases left unmatched: 12.

The chain couples TRBV30 to TRBJ2-1; the D is unclear. V lost 2 bases and J lost 7, with 6 bases in between. The length of the CDR3 is 11 residues. Germline-derived CDR1 and CDR2 are GTSNPN and SVGIG (reference sequence). The CDR3 loop reads CAWSRKNEQFF. DNA for the CDR3: TGTGCCTGGAGTAGGAAGAATGAGCAGTTCTTC.

This clone was detected only once. The chain employs TRBV30 and TRBJ2-3; no clear D gene. CDR1 is GTSNPN, CDR2 SVGIG, per germline (reference sequence). V gave up 0 bases and J gave up 6 bases, with 7 bases separating them. This CDR3 has 12 amino acids. The CDR3 DNA sequence: TGTGCCTGGAGTGTACCACCCGATACGCAGTATTTT. Translated: CAWSVPPDTQYF.

The chain links TRBV6-6 to TRBJ1-5; 9 bases align to TRBD1. The CDR3 is made up of 15 amino acids. CDR1 and CDR2 from the germline V gene are MNHNY and SVGAGI (reference sequence). V dropped 4 bases and J dropped 4; count of bases not matched to a gene: 5. This CDR3 reads CASSLDRGLNQPQHF. The DNA of the CDR3 is TGTGCCAGCAGTTTAGACAGGGGGTTAAATCAGCCCCAGCATTTT.

The gene calls are TRBV6-6 and TRBJ2-7; D may match TRBD1 or TRBD2 (5 bases each). The CDR3 is made up of 12 amino acids. Trimming took 8 bases from V and 3 from J, leaving 11 bases between them. Germline loops: CDR1 MNHNY, CDR2 SVGAGI (reference sequence). The CDR3 DNA is TGTGCCAGCGAGGGGTACAGCTACGAGCAGTACTTC. Its translation: CASEGYSYEQYF.

V is TRBV30 and J is TRBJ2-7; TRBD1 aligns across 11 bases. The CDR3 extends over 16 amino acids. V trimming: 1 base; J trimming: 7 bases; junction bases outside the gene matches: 12. Germline V gene data show CDR1 as GTSNPN and CDR2 as SVGIG (reference sequence). CDR3 region: CAWSGEDRGRLGEQYF. The CDR3 bases are TGTGCCTGGAGTGGGGAGGACAGGGGGCGCCTCGGGGAGCAGTACTTC.

This clone was seen more than once but under ten times. The rearrangement uses TRBV7-9 and TRBJ1-1; D ambiguous. CDR1 is SEHNR and CDR2 is FQNEAQ in the germline V gene (reference sequence). The CDR3 has 11 residues. The V and J ends lost 5 bases and 11 bases respectively, with 12 bases between them. The CDR3 sequence is CASSRSNMAFF. CDR3 bases: TGTGCCAGCAGCCGGAGCAATATGGCTTTCTTT.

V and J are TRBV14 and TRBJ2-3, with a tentative D call TRBD2 (5 bases). The CDR3 length is 14 residues. Trimming shortened V by 2 bases and J by 4 bases, and 10 bases separated the two germline ends. The germline V gene encodes CDR1 SGHDN and CDR2 FVKESK. CDR3 in DNA: TGTGCCAGCAGCCAATGGCGGGCCCCAGATACGCAGTATTTT. Protein: CASSQWRAPDTQYF.

The J gene is TRBJ2-7, the V gene TRBV7-9, with a possible D match to TRBD2 (5 bases). This CDR3 has 14 amino acids. Germline assignment: CDR1 SEHNR and CDR2 FQNEAQ (reference sequence). Trimming shortened V by 4 bases and J by 0 bases, and 10 bases separated the two germline ends. The CDR3 nucleotides read TGTGCCAGCAGCTCCGGACGGGGCTCCTACGAGCAGTACTTC. It translates to CASSSGRGSYEQYF.

This chain links TRBV10-1 with TRBJ2-7, with D unclear. CDR3 length equals 14 residues. Germline CDR1 and CDR2: WNHNN and SYGVQD (reference sequence). Between the trimmed V and J ends, which lost 0 bases and 2 bases, there was a span of 8 bases. The CDR3 spells CASSESEKTYEQYF. The CDR3 nucleotides read TGCGCCAGCAGTGAGTCAGAGAAGACCTACGAGCAGTACTTC.

The chain employs TRBV29-1 and TRBJ1-2, with 11 bases identical to TRBD1. From germline, CDR1 is SQVTM and CDR2 ANQGSEA. V lost 1 base, J lost 7 bases, and 11 bases stayed unmatched. The CDR3 runs 16 residues. The DNA for the CDR3 is TGCAGCGTTGAAGTCGGACAGGGGGCTACCGGATTTGGCTACACCTTC. Its translation is CSVEVGQGATGFGYTF.

There are a few counts of this clone. The CDR3 spells CSVELAGGLYEQYF. For the CDR3, the DNA is TGCAGCGTTGAACTAGCGGGAGGTCTATACGAGCAGTACTTC. The chain has TRBV29-1 and TRBJ2-7, with 11 nucleotides matching TRBD2. Germline values: CDR1 SQVTM, CDR2 ANQGSEA. V lost 2 bases and J lost 4; bases outside the gene matches: 4. The CDR3 covers 14 residues.

This chain joins TRBV5-1 and TRBJ2-1, with 13 bases identical to TRBD2. Germline loops: CDR1 SGHRS, CDR2 YFSETQ. The length of the CDR3 is 17 residues. The J segment lost 6 bases and the V segment lost 1 base, leaving 7 bases of the junction unmatched. The CDR3 is CASSLSPLAGGFNEQFF. CDR3 DNA sequence: TGCGCCAGCAGCTTGTCCCCACTAGCGGGAGGGTTCAATGAGCAGTTCTTC.

This clone was seen just once. The rearrangement links TRBV6-1 to TRBJ1-1; D uncertain. V was pared by 5 bases and J by 0 bases, with 7 bases between. CDR3 size: 13 residues. In germline, CDR1 is MNHNS, CDR2 SASEGT. The CDR3 loop reads CASSNTVNTEAFF. The CDR3 DNA is TGTGCCAGCAGTAATACGGTGAACACTGAAGCTTTCTTT.

CDR3 nucleotides: TGTGCCAGCAGCCTCCGGGACGAGCAGTACTTC. Its translation is CASSLRDEQYF. V gene TRBV7-9 combines with J gene TRBJ2-7, with D uncertain. Trimming left V 5 bases short and J 5 bases short, with 7 bases between. CDR3 length: 11 residues. Germline CDR1 and CDR2: SEHNR and FQNEAQ (reference sequence).

V is TRBV6-5 and J is TRBJ2-3; a possible D gene is TRBD2 (6 bases). V dropped 2 bases and J dropped 2 bases, with 8 bases sitting between them. Germline CDR1 and CDR2: MNHEY and SVGAGI. The CDR3 is made up of 14 amino acids. The CDR3 bases are TGTGCCAGCAGTTACGGGAGGTCCACAGATACGCAGTATTTT. It is translated as CASSYGRSTDTQYF.

Only a few counts were recorded for this clone. The junction departs from the called germline gene at one end, perhaps through a read error. The chain couples TRBV29-1 to TRBJ1-1; 7 bases are shared with TRBD1. CDR1 is SQVTM, CDR2 ANQGSEA, per germline. The CDR3 covers 13 residues. In DNA form, the CDR3 reads TGCAGCGTAGAAGGGACAGTGAACACTGAAGCTTTCTTT. Protein: CSVEGTVNTEAFF.

This clone came up once. The genes are TRBV7-9 and TRBJ2-3; D is undetermined. Germline V lookup: CDR1 SEHNR, CDR2 FQNEAQ (reference sequence). The length of the CDR3 is 16 residues. V lost 1 base, J lost 4 bases, and 15 bases lay in between. The CDR3 nucleotides are TGTGCCAGCAGCTTAGGACTTCTCGGGTTTGCAGATACGCAGTATTTT. Translation: CASSLGLLGFADTQYF.

In its sample, this clone was seen a few times. The J gene is TRBJ1-2, the V gene TRBV2, with TRBD1 as a possible D gene (6 bases). The CDR3 is 13 residues long. Germline V gives CDR1 SNHLY, CDR2 FYNNEI. The V end lost 7 bases, the J end lost 3 bases, and 12 bases lay between the germline ends. Here the CDR3 reads CASNHRDHYGYTF. The CDR3 nucleotides are TGTGCCAGCAATCACAGGGATCACTATGGCTACACCTTC. Using reference TRBV2 and TRBJ1-2 for the parts outside the CDR3, the full variable domain is EPEVTQTPSHQVTQMGQEVILRCVPISNHLYFYWYRQILGQKVEFLVSFYNNEISEKSEIFDDQFSVERPDGSNFTLKIRSTKLEDSAMYFCASNHRDHYGYTFGSGTRLTVV.

This clone occurred once. The chain joins TRBV29-1 to TRBJ2-4; no clear D. The CDR3 runs to 12 residues. Trimming removed 6 bases at V and 11 bases at J, with 17 bases between. The V gene's germline CDR1 is SQVTM and CDR2 ANQGSEA. The CDR3 nucleotides read TGCAGCGTCGTTGATCCGTCTTGGGTTCAGTACTTC. Amino acid sequence: CSVVDPSWVQYF.

This clone was counted only a few times. The chain carries TRBV7-6 and TRBJ1-1; D remains ambiguous. Per germline, CDR1 SGHVS and CDR2 FNYEAQ. The CDR3 contains 15 residues. The V and J ends lost 6 bases and 6 bases respectively, with 20 bases between them. CDR3 in amino acids: CASSSREYIRSEAFF. CDR3 DNA sequence: TGTGCCAGCAGTTCGAGAGAGTACATTCGCTCTGAAGCTTTCTTT.

The V and J genes are TRBV30 and TRBJ2-5, with 10 bases lining up with TRBD2. CDR3 length equals 14 residues. The junction had 2 bases not matched to a gene; V was cut back by 2 bases and J by 2 bases. The germline V gene encodes CDR1 GTSNPN and CDR2 SVGIG (reference sequence). The CDR3 loop reads CAWSRTSGQETQYF. CDR3 bases: TGTGCCTGGAGTAGGACTAGCGGACAAGAGACCCAGTACTTC.

V is TRBV30 and J is TRBJ2-1; weak D call: TRBD2 (7 bases). The germline V gene has CDR1 GTSNPN and CDR2 SVGIG (reference sequence). This CDR3 contains 13 residues. Trimming took off 0 bases at V and 6 bases at J, with 9 bases between the two ends. This CDR3 reads CAWSVRGGNEQFF. The CDR3 DNA reads as TGTGCCTGGAGTGTAAGGGGGGGCAATGAGCAGTTCTTC.

This clone is categorized as large. The rearrangement joins TRBV18 to TRBJ2-7, with D hard to call. This CDR3 contains 13 residues. From germline, CDR1 is KGHSH and CDR2 LQKENI. V was trimmed by 6 bases and J by 6 bases, leaving 15 bases between them. The CDR3 protein is CASSLDQLREQYF. The CDR3 DNA sequence: TGTGCCAGCTCTCTTGATCAACTCCGCGAGCAGTACTTC.

This sequence joins TRBV7-9 and TRBJ2-1, with 8 nucleotides matching TRBD2. V lost 5 bases to trimming and J lost 9 bases; unmatched junction nucleotides: 6. This CDR3 has 13 residues. Germline assignment: CDR1 SEHNR and CDR2 FQNEAQ (reference sequence). CDR3 sequence: CASSPGRGGEQFF. In DNA form, the CDR3 reads TGTGCCAGCAGCCCTGGACGGGGGGGTGAGCAGTTCTTC.

The chain has TRBV5-5 and TRBJ1-2; D possibly corresponds to TRBD1 (5 bases). This CDR3 region has 13 residues. With 2 bases removed from V and 4 bases from J, the gap between germline ends came to 9 bases. Germline V gene data show CDR1 as SGHKS and CDR2 as YYEKEE (reference sequence). This CDR3 reads CASSFRDSYGYTF. Written as DNA, the CDR3 is TGTGCCAGCAGCTTTCGTGACAGCTATGGCTACACCTTC.